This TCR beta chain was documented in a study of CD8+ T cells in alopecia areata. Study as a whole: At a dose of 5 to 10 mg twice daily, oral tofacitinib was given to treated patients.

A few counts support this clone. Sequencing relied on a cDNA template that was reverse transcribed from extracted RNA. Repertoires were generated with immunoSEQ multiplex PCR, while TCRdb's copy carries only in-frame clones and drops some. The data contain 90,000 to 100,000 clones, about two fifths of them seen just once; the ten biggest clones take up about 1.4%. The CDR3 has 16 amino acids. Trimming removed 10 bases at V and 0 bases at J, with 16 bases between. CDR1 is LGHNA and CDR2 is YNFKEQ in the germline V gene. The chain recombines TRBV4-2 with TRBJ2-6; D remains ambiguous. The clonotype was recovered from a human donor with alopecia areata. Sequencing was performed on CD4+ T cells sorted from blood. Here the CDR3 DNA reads TGTGCCACCAAAAACCCGGGTGGCTCTGGGGCCAACGTCCTGACTTTC. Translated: CATKNPGGSGANVLTF.